The 6 T cell receptor beta chains below were found in one sample sequenced in a study of OX40 agonist ivuxolimab in advanced cancers. Generated by immunoSEQ multiplex PCR, the TCRdb table keeps only in-frame clones and is missing some. The table shows over 85,000 clones, with approximately 89% occurring only once. The specimen was CD4+ or CD8+ T cells sorted from blood, collected in a trial of the OX40 agonist ivuxolimab. The receptors derive from an adult with an advanced solid tumor such as melanoma, head and neck, liver or kidney cancer.

The rearrangement uses TRBV7-3 and TRBJ2-5, with 7 bases aligning to TRBD1. This CDR3 spans 13 amino acids. Germline CDR1 and CDR2: SGHTA and FQGTGA. J lost 5 bases, V lost 4 bases, and 4 bases had no gene match. DNA of the CDR3: TGTGCCAGCAGCTCAGGGGGTCGGGAGACCCAGTACTTC. Its translation: CASSSGGRETQYF.

The chain couples TRBV2 to TRBJ2-5; 10 bases match TRBD2. Germline loops: CDR1 SNHLY, CDR2 FYNNEI. The CDR3 contains 15 residues. V lost 4 bases and J lost 3; bases outside the gene matches: 5. The CDR3 loop reads CASSAGLATKETQYF. CDR3 sequence (DNA): TGTGCCAGCAGTGCGGGACTAGCGACTAAAGAGACCCAGTACTTC.

This chain connects TRBV4-3 to TRBJ2-1, with D possibly matching TRBD2 (5 bases). The CDR3 has 15 residues. The germline V and J ends were trimmed by 1 base and 1 base, with 8 bases remaining between them. Germline loops: CDR1 LGHNA, CDR2 YSLEER. The CDR3 DNA is TGCGCCAGCAGCCAAGGGGGAGTGTCCTACAATGAGCAGTTCTTC. Protein sequence: CASSQGGVSYNEQFF.

The gene calls are TRBV7-6 and TRBJ1-2; no clear D. The germline V and J ends were trimmed by 5 bases and 12 bases, with 13 bases remaining between them. Germline V lookup: CDR1 SGHVS, CDR2 FNYEAQ. The CDR3 covers 11 residues. CDR3 in DNA: TGTGCCAGCAGCCCCGGGCCTGTGAACACCTTC. As protein: CASSPGPVNTF. Based on the CDR3 plus reference TRBV7-6 and TRBJ1-2, the full variable domain is GAGVSQSPRYKVTKRGQDVALRCDPISGHVSLYWYRQALGQGPEFLTYFNYEAQQDKSGLPNDRFSAERPEGSISTLTIQRTEQRDSAMYRCASSPGPVNTFGSGTRLTVV.

The chain employs TRBV19 and TRBJ2-1; D unclear. With 1 base removed from V and 13 bases from J, the gap between germline ends came to 11 bases. The CDR3 is made up of 12 amino acids. Germline V gene data show CDR1 as LNHDA and CDR2 as SQIVND (reference sequence). The CDR3 DNA reads TGTGCCAGTAGTATAGGAGGCGACGGCCAGTTCTTC. This sequence encodes CASSIGGDGQFF. The full variable domain, completed using reference TRBV19 and TRBJ2-1, is DGGITQSPKYLFRKEGQNVTLSCEQNLNHDAMYWYRQDPGQGLRLIYYSQIVNDFQKGDIAEGYSVSREKKESFPLTVTSAQKNPTAFYLCASSIGGDGQFFGPGTRLTVL.

The chain links TRBV25-1 to TRBJ1-2; no clear D. V lost 2 bases and J 8 bases, leaving 9 bases between the germline ends. Germline loops: CDR1 MGHDK, CDR2 SYGVNS. The CDR3 totals 12 residues. Written as DNA, the CDR3 is TGTGCCAGCAGTGAAGGACCTCTAGGCTACACCTTC. Translating it yields CASSEGPLGYTF.